What follows are 17 T cell receptor beta chains derived from one specimen sequenced in a study of T cell changes during pregnancy in multiple sclerosis. The method was immunoSEQ multiplex PCR; TCRdb's version includes in-frame clones alone and lacks a portion of them. Of 70,000 to 95,000 clones listed, 85% to 95% are singletons. The sample in question was peripheral blood, obtained after pregnancy. Every receptor here comes from a female donor in good health, enrolled as a control in a pregnancy study.

This clone was found once. The chain is built from TRBV27 and TRBJ1-5; D is ambiguous. The CDR3 contains 13 residues. Trimming shortened V by 3 bases and J by 3 bases, and 6 bases separated the two germline ends. Germline CDR1 is MNHEY and CDR2 is SMNVEV (reference sequence). The CDR3 sequence: CASSFGDNQPQHF. The CDR3 DNA is TGTGCCAGCAGTTTCGGGGACAATCAGCCCCAGCATTTT.

This clone was seen once. The chain recombines TRBV7-2 with TRBJ1-5; 10 nucleotides line up with TRBD1. CDR3 size: 15 residues. In germline, CDR1 is SGHTA, CDR2 FQGNSA. After removal of 3 bases from V and 3 bases from J, the junction contained 2 bases not matched to a gene. The DNA for the CDR3 is TGTGCCAGCAGCTTGACAGGGGGCAACAATCAGCCCCAGCATTTT. Protein: CASSLTGGNNQPQHF.

The chain couples TRBV28 to TRBJ2-3; the D is unclear. Looked up from germline, CDR1 is MDHEN and CDR2 is SYDVKM. V was clipped by 6 bases and J by 6 bases, with 7 bases between them. This CDR3 is built from 11 residues. CDR3 sequence reads: CASSLEDTQYF. The CDR3 DNA is TGTGCCAGCAGCCTAGAGGATACGCAGTATTTT.

The chain has TRBV19 and TRBJ2-7; D is perhaps TRBD1 (5 bases). CDR3 length: 16 amino acids. Germline V gene lookup returns CDR1 LNHDA and CDR2 SQIVND (reference sequence). The V and J ends lost 10 bases and 0 bases respectively, with 22 bases between them. In DNA form, the CDR3 reads TGTGCCACCGCGGACAAATTTAGCCTAATCTCCTACGAGCAGTACTTC. Its translation: CATADKFSLISYEQYF.

This chain uses TRBV5-1 with TRBJ2-3; no definite D call. Germline V gene data show CDR1 as SGHRS and CDR2 as YFSETQ. Trimming left V 0 bases short and J 2 bases short, with 10 bases between. The CDR3 has 15 residues. The CDR3 nucleotides are TGCGCCAGCAGCTTGGTACTTTCTAACACAGATACGCAGTATTTT. Translation: CASSLVLSNTDTQYF.

This rearrangement joins TRBV7-6 to TRBJ2-7, with 9 bases matching TRBD1. CDR3 length: 15 residues. With 5 bases clipped from V and 6 bases from J, the junction kept 11 bases outside the gene matches. CDR1 and CDR2 (germline): SGHVS, FNYEAQ. CDR3 in amino acids: CASSPNRQGGFEQYF. CDR3 DNA: TGTGCCAGCAGCCCCAACCGACAGGGGGGTTTCGAGCAGTACTTC.

The chain links TRBV10-3 to TRBJ2-7; maybe TRBD1 (6 bases). V was shortened by 9 bases and J by 4 bases, with 16 bases between the two germline ends. From germline, CDR1 is ENHRY and CDR2 SYGVKD. There are 13 residues in the CDR3. The CDR3 DNA reads TGTGCCATACTCAGGGACACCGGTTACGAGCAGTACTTC. Its translation is CAILRDTGYEQYF.

This chain connects TRBV5-4 to TRBJ2-7, with D possibly TRBD2 on 7 matching bases. Trimming stripped 3 bases from V and 3 bases from J, with 16 bases between. The germline gives CDR1 SGHNT, CDR2 YYREEE (reference sequence). The CDR3 length is 15 residues. CDR3 in amino acids: CASSSWGGQGYEQYF. CDR3 in DNA: TGTGCCAGCAGCTCCTGGGGGGGGCAGGGCTACGAGCAGTACTTC.

V and J are TRBV30 and TRBJ1-6; no clear D. CDR1 and CDR2 from the germline V gene are GTSNPN and SVGIG (reference sequence). The CDR3 has 14 residues. Trimming removed 2 bases at V and 9 bases at J, with 14 bases between. For the CDR3, the DNA is TGTGCCTGGAGTACTCCCCCTTCGGTTTCACCCCTCCACTTT. Translation: CAWSTPPSVSPLHF. Based on the CDR3 plus reference TRBV30 and TRBJ1-6, the full variable domain is SQTIHQWPATLVQPVGSPLSLECTVEGTSNPNLYWYRQAAGRGLQLLFYSVGIGQISSEVPQNLSASRPQDRQFILSSKKLLLSDSGFYLCAWSTPPSVSPLHFGNGTRLTVT.

The V gene is TRBV28, the J gene TRBJ1-1, with 7 bases fitting TRBD1. This CDR3 region has 15 residues. The V segment lost 1 base and the J segment 1 base; nucleotides outside the gene matches: 3. Germline CDR1 MDHEN, CDR2 SYDVKM. CDR3 sequence reads: CASSLFGTANTEAFF. The CDR3, as DNA: TGTGCCAGCAGTTTATTTGGGACAGCGAACACTGAAGCTTTCTTT. The whole variable domain, filled in from reference TRBV28 and TRBJ1-1, reads DVKVTQSSRYLVKRTGEKVFLECVQDMDHENMFWYRQDPGLGLRLIYFSYDVKMKEKGDIPEGYSVSREKKERFSLILESASTNQTSMYLCASSLFGTANTEAFFGQGTRLTVV.

The CDR3 loop reads CASSHSVSRGGGLTDTQYF. DNA for the CDR3: TGCGCCAGCAGCCATTCCGTTTCGCGGGGGGGAGGCCTCACAGATACGCAGTATTTT. J is TRBJ2-3 and V is TRBV4-1; TRBD2 agrees at 9 bases. The V gene end was trimmed by 3 bases and the J gene end by 2 bases; junction bases not matched to a gene: 15. Germline loops: CDR1 MGHRA, CDR2 YSYEKL. This CDR3 is built from 19 residues.

This chain links TRBV5-1 with TRBJ1-4; 10 bases match TRBD1. Per germline, CDR1 SGHRS and CDR2 YFSETQ. The CDR3 totals 19 residues. Germline trimming cut 4 bases from V and 0 bases from J; bases unmatched to any gene: 12. CDR3 nucleotide sequence: TGCGCCAGCAGCCCGAAACCTAGGGACAGGGGCACAACTAATGAAAAACTGTTTTTT. It codes for CASSPKPRDRGTTNEKLFF.

The chain has TRBV5-1 and TRBJ2-5, with 10 bases that match TRBD2. Germline trimming cut 2 bases from V and 3 bases from J; bases unmatched to any gene: 7. This CDR3 has 16 residues. Germline V gene sequence: CDR1 SGHRS, CDR2 YFSETQ. The DNA for the CDR3 is TGCGCCAGCAGCTTCGCTAGCGGGAGTTTAAAAGAGACCCAGTACTTC. Its protein product is CASSFASGSLKETQYF.

The V gene is TRBV7-2, the J gene TRBJ2-2, with TRBD2 matching 8 bases. Germline lookup yields CDR1 SGHTA and CDR2 FQGNSA. With 1 base clipped from V and 8 bases from J, the junction kept 9 bases outside the gene matches. CDR3 size: 16 residues. The CDR3 nucleotides read TGTGCCAGCAGCTTAGGGGCGGGAGGTGGTCGGGGGGAGCTGTTTTTT. This sequence encodes CASSLGAGGGRGELFF. The complete variable domain, with remaining parts taken from reference TRBV7-2 and TRBJ2-2, reads GAGVSQSPSNKVTEKGKDVELRCDPISGHTALYWYRQSLGQGLEFLIYFQGNSAPDKSGLPSDRFSAERTGGSVSTLTIQRTQQEDSAVYLCASSLGAGGGRGELFFGEGSRLTVL.

V and J are TRBV7-2 and TRBJ2-7; D may be TRBD2 (5 bases). The CDR3 is made up of 14 amino acids. Germline V gene sequence: CDR1 SGHTA, CDR2 FQGNSA. Trimming left V 5 bases short and J 2 bases short, with 13 bases between. In nucleotides, the CDR3 is TGTGCCAGCAGCCCTCAATTCGGGACCTACGAGCAGTACTTC. Translating it yields CASSPQFGTYEQYF.

This chain uses TRBV2 with TRBJ1-6; 8 bases are shared with TRBD1. Germline V gene data show CDR1 as SNHLY and CDR2 as FYNNEI. The CDR3 loop spans 16 amino acids. The V segment lost 0 bases and the J segment 10 bases; nucleotides outside the gene matches: 8. The chain's CDR3 is CASSEAPGGVQSPLHF. The CDR3 DNA reads as TGTGCCAGCAGTGAAGCACCAGGGGGCGTTCAATCACCCCTCCACTTT.

V and J are TRBV28 and TRBJ1-5; 7 nucleotides align to TRBD1. V gave up 5 bases and J gave up 9 bases; unmatched junction bases: 13. There are 15 residues in the CDR3. The V gene's germline CDR1 is MDHEN and CDR2 SYDVKM. CDR3 loop: CASSTLQGWDAPQHF. As DNA, the CDR3 is TGTGCCAGCAGTACATTACAGGGGTGGGATGCGCCCCAGCATTTT.